These T cell receptor beta chains were read from a single sample in a study of spatial heterogeneity in lung cancer. In TCRdb, the 5' RACE reads were re-called with MiXCR into one record per CDR3 protein. The table includes around 2,700 distinct CDR3 sequences, around 6% detected once. The source material was lung tumor tissue, sampled at surgery. The receptors derive from a male donor with early-stage non-small cell lung cancer. CDR3s include the opening cysteine and the closing phenylalanine or tryptophan. The order of the fields is D gene, J gene, V gene, clone size, CDR3 protein, CDR3 DNA. D genes are given only for firm matches. Only part of the rows carry a size: once, few, many, or a class if the clone is expanded.

- | TRBJ1-2 | TRBV7-9 | medium-sized | CASSPEFLHGYTF | TGTGCCAGCAGCCCCGAATTTCTTCATGGCTACACCTTC
- | TRBJ1-2 | TRBV10-1 | medium-sized | CASSDSRSYGYTF | TGCGCCAGCAGTGATTCCCGGAGCTATGGCTACACCTTC
TRBD2 | TRBJ2-3 | TRBV20-1 | medium-sized | CSVEGVLAGPTDTQYF | TGCAGTGTTGAGGGCGTACTAGCGGGACCCACAGATACGCAGTATTTT
TRBD1 | TRBJ1-6 | TRBV20-1 | medium-sized | CSARDNRGTAYNSPLHF | TGCAGTGCTAGAGATAACCGCGGGACAGCTTATAATTCACCCCTCCACTTT
TRBD2 | TRBJ2-1 | TRBV6-2/TRBV6-3 | large | CASSSIAGGAFNEQFF | TGTGCCAGCAGCTCCATAGCGGGGGGAGCTTTCAATGAGCAGTTCTTC
TRBD1 | TRBJ2-7 | TRBV10-2 | medium-sized | CASRDPPGQGSYEQYF | TGCGCCAGCAGAGATCCACCGGGACAGGGAAGTTACGAGCAGTACTTC
TRBD2 | TRBJ2-3 | TRBV7-2 | medium-sized | CASRPGLAVDTQYF | TGTGCCAGCCGCCCGGGACTAGCCGTAGATACGCAGTATTTT
TRBD1 | TRBJ2-6 | TRBV20-1 | many | CSARDPGTGSSGANVLTF | TGCAGTGCTAGAGATCCCGGGACAGGGTCGAGTGGGGCCAACGTCCTGACTTTC
- | TRBJ2-3 | TRBV6-5 | medium-sized | CASSYRGTVDTQYF | TGTGCCAGCAGTTATAGGGGGACCGTAGATACGCAGTATTTT
- | TRBJ2-1 | TRBV4-1 | medium-sized | CASSQEVGTEQFF | TGCGCCAGCAGCCAAGAGGTCGGCACTGAGCAGTTCTTC
- | TRBJ2-1 | TRBV9 | medium-sized | CASSVSPARGENEQFF | TGTGCCAGCAGCGTATCCCCAGCTCGCGGGGAAAATGAGCAGTTCTTC
- | TRBJ1-2 | TRBV20-1 | medium-sized | CSAIPPNYGYTF | TGCAGTGCTATACCGCCCAACTATGGCTACACCTTC
- | TRBJ1-2 | TRBV9 | many | CASTLGGAYGYTF | TGTGCCAGCACCCTAGGGGGTGCCTATGGCTACACCTTC
TRBD1 | TRBJ1-2 | TRBV5-1 | medium-sized | CASSPGTGGFYGYTF | TGCGCCAGCAGCCCCGGGACAGGGGGATTCTATGGCTACACCTTC
- | TRBJ2-5 | TRBV19 | - | CATATGLISGETQYF | TGTGCCACAGCTACGGGACTCATCAGTGGGGAGACCCAGTACTTC
- | TRBJ2-7 | TRBV5-1 | - | CASSLDQGYEQYF | TGCGCCAGCAGCTTGGATCAGGGCTATGAGCAGTACTTC
- | TRBJ1-1 | TRBV3-1 | few | CASSRTANTEAFF | TGTGCCAGCAGTCGGACAGCGAACACTGAAGCTTTCTTT
TRBD2 | TRBJ2-1 | TRBV3-1 | medium-sized | CASSPVIAGGEQFF | TGTGCCAGCAGCCCGGTGATAGCGGGAGGTGAGCAGTTCTTC
- | TRBJ1-4 | TRBV28 | - | CASSFPGALNEKLFF | TGTGCCAGCAGTTTTCCCGGGGCATTGAATGAAAAACTGTTTTTT
- | TRBJ1-3 | TRBV28 | many | CASSLWTGSGNTIYF | TGTGCCAGCAGTTTATGGACAGGTTCTGGAAACACCATATATTTT
TRBD1 | TRBJ1-1 | TRBV27 | many | CASSLSGQGMSAFF | TGTGCCAGCAGTTTATCCGGACAGGGGATGTCAGCTTTCTTT
- | TRBJ2-3 | TRBV5-1 | medium-sized | CASSRAPGGTDTQYF | TGCGCCAGCAGCCGCGCCCCGGGGGGCACAGATACGCAGTATTTT
TRBD1 | TRBJ2-7 | TRBV4-2 | medium-sized | CASSQGDRSYEQYF | TGTGCCAGCAGCCAGGGGGACAGGAGTTACGAGCAGTACTTC
TRBD1 | TRBJ1-2 | TRBV20-1 | medium-sized | CSARGTGAYGYTF | TGCAGTGCTAGAGGGACAGGGGCCTATGGCTACACCTTC
- | TRBJ1-6 | TRBV10-3 | medium-sized | CAISTSWDSPLHF | TGTGCCATCAGTACCTCGTGGGATTCACCCCTCCACTTT
- | TRBJ2-7 | TRBV10-1 | medium-sized | CAPGSISRKSYEQYF | TGCGCACCTGGGTCGATATCCAGGAAATCCTACGAGCAGTACTTC
TRBD1 | TRBJ2-1 | TRBV2 | medium-sized | CASNVDRGGGNEQFF | TGTGCCAGCAACGTGGACAGGGGCGGGGGCAATGAGCAGTTCTTC
- | TRBJ1-2 | TRBV29-1 | medium-sized | CSVEEAGLGYGYTF | TGCAGCGTTGAAGAAGCCGGGCTTGGCTATGGCTACACCTTC
- | TRBJ2-7 | TRBV7-9 | medium-sized | CASSLVSGKSYEQYF | TGTGCCAGCAGCTTAGTTTCGGGTAAATCCTACGAGCAGTACTTC
TRBD1 | TRBJ2-1 | TRBV19 | medium-sized | CASSARGSKRTEQFF | TGTGCCAGCAGCGCCAGGGGGTCAAAGAGGACTGAGCAGTTCTTC
TRBD2 | TRBJ2-1 | TRBV27 | medium-sized | CASSLSGGLAGPSSYNEQFF | TGTGCCAGCAGTTTATCCGGGGGTCTAGCGGGCCCGAGCTCCTACAATGAGCAGTTCTTC
- | TRBJ1-1 | TRBV29-1 | medium-sized | CSVSPGRTSTEAFF | TGCAGCGTGTCCCCCGGGAGGACCAGCACTGAAGCTTTCTTT
- | TRBJ1-6 | TRBV6-1 | medium-sized | CASIWGGRSSPLHF | TGTGCCAGCATCTGGGGGGGTCGGAGCTCACCCCTCCACTTT
- | TRBJ1-1 | TRBV28 | large | CASSLLGHRNTEAFF | TGTGCCAGCAGTCTCCTGGGACACCGGAACACTGAAGCTTTCTTT
TRBD1 | TRBJ1-5 | TRBV19 | medium-sized | CAVGLTGGNQPQHF | TGTGCCGTAGGTTTGACAGGGGGCAATCAGCCCCAGCATTTT
TRBD2 | TRBJ2-3 | TRBV28 | medium-sized | CASSLFSGGASTDTQYF | TGTGCCAGCAGTTTATTCAGCGGGGGGGCCAGCACAGATACGCAGTATTTT
- | TRBJ2-2 | TRBV6-1 | medium-sized | CATRTGQSTGELFF | TGTGCCACCCGTACGGGACAAAGCACCGGGGAGCTGTTTTTT
TRBD1 | TRBJ1-2 | TRBV6-1 | - | CASMIGTGGTDYGYTF | TGTGCCAGCATGATCGGGACAGGGGGCACAGACTATGGCTACACCTTC
- | TRBJ1-1 | TRBV6-6 | few | CASSLRDPLGEAFF | TGTGCCAGCAGCCTCCGGGACCCTTTAGGAGAAGCTTTCTTT
- | TRBJ2-2 | TRBV13 | medium-sized | CASSPKRLTGELFF | TGTGCCAGCAGCCCGAAAAGGCTTACCGGGGAGCTGTTTTTT
TRBD2 | TRBJ2-5 | TRBV27 | medium-sized | CASSFTAGETQYF | TGTGCCAGCAGTTTTACAGCGGGGGAGACCCAGTACTTC
- | TRBJ1-2 | TRBV28 | medium-sized | CASRPPAGVGYTF | TGTGCCAGCAGGCCCCCCGCTGGGGTTGGCTACACCTTC
- | TRBJ2-1 | TRBV3-1 | medium-sized | CASSQRQRVANEQFF | TGTGCCAGCAGCCAGAGGCAGCGGGTGGCCAATGAGCAGTTCTTC
- | TRBJ2-3 | TRBV4-2 | medium-sized | CASSQDRAWADTQYF | TGTGCCAGCAGCCAAGATCGGGCTTGGGCAGATACGCAGTATTTT
- | TRBJ2-7 | TRBV11-2 | few | CASSLAFTGSEQYF | TGTGCCAGCAGCTTAGCCTTTACAGGGAGCGAGCAGTACTTC
- | TRBJ1-4 | TRBV5-1 | medium-sized | CASSPRTARATNEKLFF | TGCGCCAGCAGCCCCAGGACAGCGCGTGCAACTAATGAAAAACTGTTTTTT
- | TRBJ1-1 | TRBV5-1 | few | CASSFQEHTEAFF | TGCGCCAGCAGCTTCCAGGAGCACACTGAAGCTTTCTTT
TRBD2 | TRBJ2-2 | TRBV24-1 | many | CATSDKAAGGPRTGELFF | TGTGCCACCAGTGATAAAGCTGCGGGAGGGCCCAGGACCGGGGAGCTGTTTTTT
TRBD1 | TRBJ1-1 | TRBV3-1 | medium-sized | CASTMGWTWTGKNTEAFF | TGTGCCAGCACTATGGGTTGGACCTGGACAGGGAAGAACACTGAAGCTTTCTTT
- | TRBJ1-1 | TRBV28 | medium-sized | CASSYYGNLNTEAFF | TGTGCCAGCAGTTATTATGGGAACTTGAACACTGAAGCTTTCTTT
TRBD1 | TRBJ2-5 | TRBV18 | medium-sized | CASSPNRDRAETQYF | TGTGCCAGCTCACCAAACCGGGACAGGGCGGAGACCCAGTACTTC
- | TRBJ1-1 | TRBV7-9 | medium-sized | CASSFRGLTEAFF | TGTGCCAGCAGCTTCAGGGGATTGACTGAAGCTTTCTTT